This T cell receptor delta chain came from a study of γδ T cells in repeated Plasmodium falciparum infection. The overall study: Malaria-naive adults were infected with P. falciparum NF54 four times over roughly 620 days.

This clone was observed a handful of times. The protein given by TCRdb reflects a much larger clone and differs at residue 15 from this DNA's translation, likely from a read error; the protein shown is the DNA's translation. Germline V lookup: CDR1 TSWWSYY, CDR2 QGS. Trimming cost V 5 bases and J 3 bases, with 31 bases left between them. The CDR3 is 20 amino acids. Bulk repertoires came from Vgamma9/Vdelta2+ or Vdelta2-negative gammadelta T cells flow-sorted from PBMC. TCRdb reran clone calling via CATT on the multiplex PCR reads. This sample has roughly 93,000 delta-chain clones, with 1.4% found just once.

The TCR originated in a pool of human donors (malaria-infected and uninfected, not separated). The V and J genes are TRDV1 and TRDJ1; no clear D. The J gene is absent in TCRdb and was assigned here via DNA matching to germline. The sample taken for sequencing was gamma-delta T cells from blood. Here the CDR3 DNA reads TGTGCTCTTGGGCCTATCTCCCTGGCCCTCCCCCGAGGTGATCCCGATAAACTCATCTTT. It specifies CALGPISLALPRGDPDKLIF.